Listed below are T cell receptor beta chains from one sample, sequenced in a study of PD-L1 blockade in urothelial cancer. Generated by immunoSEQ multiplex PCR, the TCRdb table keeps only in-frame clones and is missing some. Here the sample spans 20,000 to 25,000 clones, 90% to 95% being singletons. The sample consisted of PBMCs, taken around atezolizumab (anti-PD-L1) treatment. Every receptor here comes from a woman aged 60-75 years with urothelial cancer. CDR3s include the opening cysteine and the closing phenylalanine or tryptophan. A D gene is named only where the DNA matches it firmly. Size is stated for part of the rows, as once, few or many counts, or as a class when the clone is expanded.

size: NA
V: TRBV10-1
D: TRBD2
J: TRBJ2-1
DNA: TGCGCCAGCAGTGGGGGCGGGAGCTCCTACAATGAGCAGTTCTTC
CDR3: CASSGGGSSYNEQFF

size: NA
V: TRBV10-3
D: TRBD1
J: TRBJ2-1
DNA: TGTGCCATCAGTGAGGGGGACAGGGGCTACAATGAGCAGTTCTTC
CDR3: CAISEGDRGYNEQFF

size: once
V: TRBV18
D: NA
J: TRBJ1-6
DNA: TGTGCCAGCTCACCACCGCAGTTTCCGGGAACATTCATTAATTCACCCCTCCACTTT
CDR3: CASSPPQFPGTFINSPLHF

size: NA
V: TRBV7-2
D: NA
J: TRBJ2-5
DNA: TGTGCCAGCAGCTTAGGATTGAGGGAGACCCAGTACTTC
CDR3: CASSLGLRETQYF

size: NA
V: TRBV10-2
D: NA
J: TRBJ1-1
DNA: TGCGCCAGCGGTGTTGGGGAGGGCACGAACACTGAAGCTTTCTTT
CDR3: CASGVGEGTNTEAFF

size: NA
V: TRBV7-9
D: TRBD1
J: TRBJ1-1
DNA: TGTGCCAGCAGCTTAGGGGACCTAGGACAGGTTAACACTGAAGCTTTCTTT
CDR3: CASSLGDLGQVNTEAFF

size: NA
V: TRBV11-2
D: TRBD1
J: TRBJ1-1
DNA: TGTGCCAGCAGCTTGGGACAGCTGAACACTGAAGCTTTCTTT
CDR3: CASSLGQLNTEAFF

size: NA
V: TRBV7-2
D: NA
J: TRBJ2-1
DNA: TGTGCCAGCAGCTTAGCGGCGAGGGGGTCCAATGAGCAGTTCTTC
CDR3: CASSLAARGSNEQFF

size: NA
V: TRBV19
D: TRBD1
J: TRBJ2-1
DNA: TGTGCCAGTATCAGGGGGATATCTATGGACCATGGGGAAACTGAGCAGTTCTTC
CDR3: CASIRGISMDHGETEQFF

size: NA
V: TRBV10-3
D: NA
J: TRBJ2-7
DNA: TGTGCCATCAGTGAGTCGGCAGACAACTACGAGCAGTACTTC
CDR3: CAISESADNYEQYF

size: NA
V: TRBV9
D: TRBD2
J: TRBJ2-2
DNA: TGTGCCAGCAGCCCAGCTACGGGCGGGAGGGTCACCGGGGAGCTGTTTTTT
CDR3: CASSPATGGRVTGELFF

size: NA
V: TRBV5-6
D: NA
J: TRBJ2-7
DNA: TGTGCCAGCGGCCTAGGCGGAACCTACGAGCAGTACTTC
CDR3: CASGLGGTYEQYF